This section outlines one T cell receptor (beta chain) sequence together with its context. This clonotype was recorded a few times. Its recognized antigen is unknown. Base-call qualities are not available, and no considerably larger clone is one nucleotide away. Ficoll-Paque density gradient centrifugation was used to isolate PBMCs. This specimen belongs to a study of T-cell memory formation after mild COVID-19 (TCRdb year 2021). About the investigation overall: Most TCR sequence clusters were specific to one of the two donors. In a couple of donors, T-cell clones that expanded and contracted after mild COVID-19 were tracked by sequencing TCRalpha and TCRbeta repertoires over time. The cohort comprised two young, previously healthy adult volunteers, one female and one male.

V lost 5 bases and J lost 8 bases; the stretch between them is 13 bases long. Spanning cysteine to phenylalanine, the CDR3 consists of 14 amino acids. The DNA shown is the 42-base CDR3, in frame from base 1. CDR1 and CDR2 are drawn from the germline V gene: SGHTA, FQGNSA. Points the paper makes about the study in general: Contracting CD4+ clones appeared mostly in the CM and EM memory subsets, whereas CD8+ clones were enriched in EMRA. Some responding clones were found in pre-infection memory, which suggests that pre-existing cross-reactive memory T cells took part in the SARS-CoV-2 response. The second-wave clones that peaked on day 37 were not confirmed to be SARS-CoV-2 specific. The study covered only a couple of mild cases, and larger cohorts including severe cases with pre-infection samples were considered necessary. Balanced CD4/CD8 phenotypes were observed for clones contracting from day 15 to 85, whereas a bias towards CD4+ was observed for a second wave of clones expanding from day 15 to 37.

Reads for this sample came from an Illumina NovaSeq 6000. TCRalpha and TCRbeta cDNA libraries were built by 5'RACE with constant-segment primers, adding sample barcodes and unique molecular identifiers. RNA was extracted from every sample with Trizol reagent. Library amplification was performed in two PCR steps, and a second sample barcode and Illumina TruSeq adapters were introduced in the second step. Libraries were sequenced on an Illumina NovaSeq with 2 x 150 bp paired-end reads. Per the source publication's procedure: Demultiplexing of reads and collapsing into UMI-guided consensus sequences were performed with migec v1.2.7. Using mixcr v2.1.11, the UMI consensuses were aligned to TRA and TRB V and J templates and assembled into clonotypes. A clonotype was counted as expanded or contracted only if both edgeR and NoisET called the change significant, with noise models trained on biological replicates. For edgeR calls, a false discovery rate-adjusted p below 0.01 and a log2 fold-change threshold of 1 were applied. As an exploratory analysis of dynamics, max-normalized trajectories of the 1000 most abundant clonotypes were examined by PCA with hierarchical clustering. Each responding clone was given a CD4 or CD8 phenotype based on the CD4+ and CD8+ repertoires, which had been sequenced separately. The public reads were reprocessed in TCRdb via fastp at Q25 and MiXCR, keeping in-frame beta chains. Each CDR3 protein gets just one entry, which takes the most common genes and DNA from the rows behind it. The V and J calls here are based on TCRdb, not the publication. Within this sample are roughly 600,000 distinct CDR3 sequences, with roughly 17% of them counted one time only. The ten largest make up 12% of the sample.

The TCR was taken from an adult woman who had mild COVID-19 (a few samples of this study predate the infection). The sample titles of this study are shuffled in the database, so cell type and time point are left out; the donor was told from shared clones. Sequenced material: PBMCs or a T cell subset sorted from them (not recorded which). The rearrangement combines TRBV7-2 with TRBJ1-6; the D segment could be TRBD1, given 5 matching bases. For the CDR3, the sequence is CASSGWGSYSPLHF. Read as DNA, the sequence is TGTGCCAGCAGCGGGTGGGGGTCCTATTCACCCCTCCACTTT.